The clone carrying this T cell receptor (beta chain) was seen only once. Its antigen is currently unknown. Sampling times: baseline, cycle 4 day 1, cycle 7 day 1. This entry belongs to a study of OX40 agonist ivuxolimab in advanced cancers. Study-level background: Participants could have had prior anti-PD-1, anti-PD-L1 or anti-CTLA-4 therapy, and around 40% had some.

Study conclusions and caveats: CD4+ and CD8+ blood T cells expanded clonally by week 6 at 0.1 to 3.0 mg/kg. Clonal expansion among partial responders at 0.1-3.0 mg/kg ranked near the lowest.

Germline V gives CDR1 SEHNR, CDR2 FQNEAQ (reference sequence). Trimming took off 6 bases at V and 2 bases at J, with 9 bases between the two ends. The CDR3 is made up of 13 amino acids. Clones were sequenced by immunoSEQ multiplex PCR, and TCRdb holds only the in-frame ones, with some missing. Here the sample spans some 66,000 clones, about 80% being singletons. The chain links TRBV7-9 to TRBJ2-3; perhaps TRBD2 as D (5 bases). The sample here was CD4+ or CD8+ T cells sorted from blood, taken in a trial of the OX40 agonist ivuxolimab. This TCR derives from an adult with an advanced solid tumor such as melanoma, head and neck, liver or kidney cancer. This CDR3 is CASRWGDTDTQYF. The CDR3 nucleotides read TGTGCCAGCAGGTGGGGAGACACAGATACGCAGTATTTT.